One and the same sample provided the 5 T cell receptor beta chains below, sequenced in a study of blood T cells in healthy people across ages. Using a J-beta primer mix together with a sample-barcoded 5' primer, a second PCR was run for roughly 7 to 11 cycles. TCRdb independently ran MiXCR on the 5' RACE reads; one entry per CDR3 protein. The sample includes about 810,000 distinct CDR3 sequences, under 40% of them seen just once. Sequencing was carried out using blood. The receptors were gathered from a man aged 18 to 29 in good health.

This rearrangement joins TRBV5-1 to TRBJ2-2; no reliable D call. Per the germline V gene, CDR1 is SGHRS and CDR2 is YFSETQ. CDR3 size: 15 residues. V lost 0 bases to trimming and J lost 5 bases, with 11 bases between them. The CDR3 reads CASSLGPLGTGELFF. CDR3 bases: TGCGCCAGCAGCTTGGGACCCTTAGGGACCGGGGAGCTGTTTTTT.

This sequence joins TRBV10-3 and TRBJ2-1; 9 nucleotides agree with TRBD2. The trim removed 6 bases at V and 10 bases at J, leaving 10 bases unmatched. The CDR3 is made up of 14 amino acids. Germline CDR1 and CDR2: ENHRY and SYGVKD. The CDR3 here is CAIRDGGGVDEQFF. The CDR3 DNA reads as TGTGCCATCAGGGACGGCGGGGGGGTCGACGAGCAGTTCTTC.

This clonotype occurred once. The V and J genes are TRBV5-1 and TRBJ2-6, with unresolved D. V lost 3 bases and J lost 2, with 12 bases in between. The CDR3 consists of 16 residues. CDR1 is SGHRS, CDR2 YFSETQ, per germline. The CDR3 nucleotides read TGCGCCAGCAGCTCCCTCACGCTCGCTGGGGCCAACGTCCTGACTTTC. Amino acids: CASSSLTLAGANVLTF.

This clonotype has just a few counts. The chain links TRBV20-1 to TRBJ1-1, with no clear D. Between the trimmed V and J ends, which lost 5 bases and 3 bases, there was a span of 10 bases. This CDR3 is 12 amino acids long. Germline V lookup: CDR1 DFQATT, CDR2 SNEGSKA (reference sequence). The CDR3 DNA reads TGCAGTGCTGATAGGGTGGACACTGAAGCTTTCTTT. Protein: CSADRVDTEAFF.

This clonotype was seen repeatedly, ten times or more. For the CDR3, the DNA is TGTGCCAGCAGCCAAGAATACAGAAAGCAAAACATTCAGTACTTC. Its translation is CASSQEYRKQNIQYF. This chain connects TRBV3-1 to TRBJ2-4; D not resolved. Germline assignment: CDR1 LGHDT and CDR2 YNNKEL (reference sequence). The CDR3 consists of 15 residues. Trimming left V 0 bases short and J 5 bases short, with 11 bases between.